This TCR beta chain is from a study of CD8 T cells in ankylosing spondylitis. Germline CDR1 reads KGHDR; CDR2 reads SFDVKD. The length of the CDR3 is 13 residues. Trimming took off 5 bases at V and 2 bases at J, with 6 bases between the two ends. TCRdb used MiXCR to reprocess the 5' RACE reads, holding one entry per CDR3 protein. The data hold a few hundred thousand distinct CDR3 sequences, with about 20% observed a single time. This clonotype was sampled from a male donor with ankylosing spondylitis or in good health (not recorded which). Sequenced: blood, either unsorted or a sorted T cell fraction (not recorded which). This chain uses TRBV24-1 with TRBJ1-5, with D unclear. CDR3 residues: CATSGAGNQPQHF. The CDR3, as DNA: TGTGCCACCAGTGGCGCAGGCAATCAGCCCCAGCATTTT.